The 10 T cell receptor beta chains below come from one sample, sequenced in a study of cytomegalovirus exposure and HLA in healthy donors. In the PCR, 60 Vbeta and 13 Jbeta primers were used. Libraries were prepared by immunoSEQ multiplex PCR; TCRdb keeps only in-frame clonotypes and omits some of them. The sample carries 180,000 or so clones, about 10% recorded once. Sequenced sample: PBMCs. The receptors shown here come from a woman in her twenties or thirties in good health and CMV-seropositive.

This clone was seen only a few times. The chain couples TRBV13 to TRBJ2-2; 8 bases agree with TRBD1. CDR3 size: 14 residues. Trimming at V came to 3 bases and at J to 4 bases, leaving 1 base not matched to a gene. CDR1 and CDR2 (germline): PRHDT, FYEKMQ (reference sequence). In DNA, the CDR3 is TGTGCCAGCAGCTTCACAGGGGGCACCGGGGAGCTGTTTTTT. Translated, it gives CASSFTGGTGELFF.

The rearrangement joins TRBV4-1 to TRBJ1-1; D is perhaps TRBD1 (6 bases). Trimming took 10 bases from V and 4 from J, leaving 16 bases between them. Germline V lookup: CDR1 MGHRA, CDR2 YSYEKL. This CDR3 is 13 amino acids long. CDR3 region: CATSSSGATEAFF. The CDR3 DNA reads as TGCGCCACCTCATCCTCAGGGGCCACTGAAGCTTTCTTT.

This clone was counted only a few times. The chain has TRBV14 and TRBJ1-2; no clear D gene. The CDR3 is 13 residues long. With 5 bases removed from V and 8 bases from J, the gap between germline ends came to 15 bases. Per the germline V gene, CDR1 is SGHDN and CDR2 is FVKESK. The CDR3 sequence is CASSISPTIGYTF. Written as DNA, the CDR3 is TGTGCCAGCAGCATCAGTCCCACTATCGGCTACACCTTC.

In its sample, this clone was seen a few times. This sequence joins TRBV30 and TRBJ2-1; D remains ambiguous. V was trimmed by 7 bases and J by 7 bases, leaving 11 bases between them. This CDR3 is built from 11 residues. Germline CDR1 and CDR2: GTSNPN and SVGIG (reference sequence). The CDR3 DNA follows: TGTGCCTTTTCTTTTATGAATGAGCAGTTCTTC. Its protein is CAFSFMNEQFF.

CDR3 region: CASSLNRGDTGELFF. CDR3 nucleotides: TGTGCCAGCAGCTTAAACAGGGGCGACACCGGGGAGCTGTTTTTT. The V call is TRBV7-7, the J call TRBJ2-2, with 7 bases matching TRBD1. The length of the CDR3 is 15 residues. Germline V CDR1 and CDR2: SSHAT, FNYEAQ (reference sequence). Trimming removed 2 bases from V and 3 bases from J; junction bases left unmatched: 3.

The genes are TRBV5-1 and TRBJ2-1, with 11 nucleotides matching TRBD2. V was pared by 3 bases and J by 9 bases, with 8 bases of the junction left unmatched. CDR3 size: 15 residues. Germline CDR1 reads SGHRS; CDR2 reads YFSETQ. The CDR3 region has the DNA TGCGCCAGCAGCTATCTAGCGGGAGGTCCCGGTGAGCAGTTCTTC. Protein sequence: CASSYLAGGPGEQFF. The full variable domain, completed using reference TRBV5-1 and TRBJ2-1, is KAGVTQTPRYLIKTRGQQVTLSCSPISGHRSVSWYQQTPGQGLQFLFEYFSETQRNKGNFPGRFSGRQFSNSRSEMNVSTLELGDSALYLCASSYLAGGPGEQFFGPGTRLTVL.

The chain links TRBV30 to TRBJ2-7; a possible D gene is TRBD2 (6 bases). The germline CDR1 and CDR2 sequences are GTSNPN and SVGIG (reference sequence). The CDR3 is made up of 15 amino acids. V lost 0 bases to trimming and J lost 2 bases, with 14 bases between them. The CDR3 coding sequence is TGTGCCTGGAGTGTTGGAGGGTTACCAACCTACGAGCAGTACTTC. It encodes CAWSVGGLPTYEQYF.

The chain carries TRBV9 and TRBJ2-1, with 8 bases identical to TRBD2. Germline loops: CDR1 SGDLS, CDR2 YYNGEE. This CDR3 comprises 17 residues. With 0 bases clipped from V and 8 bases from J, the junction kept 13 bases outside the gene matches. The chain's CDR3 is CASSVGRSASGSYEQFF. As DNA, the CDR3 is TGTGCCAGCAGCGTAGGGAGGTCGGCTAGCGGGTCCTATGAGCAGTTCTTC.

The rearrangement links TRBV5-4 to TRBJ1-2; 10 positions agree with TRBD1. This CDR3 is 14 amino acids long. V gave up 0 bases and J gave up 8 bases; unmatched junction bases: 4. Germline assignment: CDR1 SGHNT and CDR2 YYREEE (reference sequence). CDR3 coding DNA: TGTGCCAGCAGCTTGGCCGGGACAGGGGACGGCTACACCTTC. Residues: CASSLAGTGDGYTF.

J is TRBJ2-7 and V is TRBV19, with 14 positions matching TRBD2. The CDR3 has 16 residues. V shed 7 bases and J 5 bases; nucleotides not matched to a gene: 10. Germline V CDR1 and CDR2: LNHDA, SQIVND (reference sequence). The chain's CDR3 is CASTRGTSGSLNEQYF. In DNA, the CDR3 is TGTGCCAGTACCCGAGGGACTAGCGGGAGTCTGAACGAGCAGTACTTC.